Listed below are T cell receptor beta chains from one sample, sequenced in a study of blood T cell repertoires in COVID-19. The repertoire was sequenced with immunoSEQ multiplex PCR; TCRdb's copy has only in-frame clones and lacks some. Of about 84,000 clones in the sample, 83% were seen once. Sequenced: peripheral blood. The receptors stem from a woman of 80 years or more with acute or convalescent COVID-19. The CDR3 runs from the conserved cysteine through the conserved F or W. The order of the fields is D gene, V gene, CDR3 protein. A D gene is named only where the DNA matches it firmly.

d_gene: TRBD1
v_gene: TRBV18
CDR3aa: CASSRDSFTEAFF

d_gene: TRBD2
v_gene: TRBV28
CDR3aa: CASSSSGRQTDTQYF

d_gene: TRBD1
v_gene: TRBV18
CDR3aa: CASSPDRVEKLFF

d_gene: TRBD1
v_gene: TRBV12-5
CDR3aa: CASGSGTGHQETQYF

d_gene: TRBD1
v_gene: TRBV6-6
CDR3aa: CASRTGVTEAFF

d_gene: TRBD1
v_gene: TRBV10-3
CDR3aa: CAAKAGQGAELFQETQYF

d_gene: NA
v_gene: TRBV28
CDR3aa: CASSTPRGSTNEQYF

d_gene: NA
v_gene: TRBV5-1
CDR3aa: CASSLGETAGSPLHF

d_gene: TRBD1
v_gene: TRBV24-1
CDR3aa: CATSDPQGGGGYTF

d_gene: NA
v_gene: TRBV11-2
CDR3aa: CASSLTGVGYGYTF

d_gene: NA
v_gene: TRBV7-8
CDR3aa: CASSLGAGRGNQPQHF

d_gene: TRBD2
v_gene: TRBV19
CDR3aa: CASSTSGAGELFF

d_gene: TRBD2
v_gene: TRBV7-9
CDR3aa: CASSPGLARGTDTQYF

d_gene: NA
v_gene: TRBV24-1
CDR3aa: CATSDSWRGGELFF

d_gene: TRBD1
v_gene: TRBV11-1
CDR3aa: CASRGTAGNTIYF

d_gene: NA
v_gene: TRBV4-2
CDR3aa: CASSQGEAYEQYF

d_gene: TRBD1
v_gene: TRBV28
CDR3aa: CASSSAGQGAPNEKLFF

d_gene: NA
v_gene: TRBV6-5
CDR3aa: CASQQGFGNTIYF

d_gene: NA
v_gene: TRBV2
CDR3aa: CASSVQSGTLTDTQYF

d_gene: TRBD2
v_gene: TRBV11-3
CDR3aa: CASSLTSGAYNEQFF

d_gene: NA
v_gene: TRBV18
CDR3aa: CASSLNREEQFF

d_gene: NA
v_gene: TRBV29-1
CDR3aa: CSVERGGGGYTF

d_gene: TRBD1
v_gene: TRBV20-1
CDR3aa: CSASEGTGGAKNIQYF

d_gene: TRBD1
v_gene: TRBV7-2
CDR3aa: CASSFSQGARGNTIYF

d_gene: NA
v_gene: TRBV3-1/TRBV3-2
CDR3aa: CASSQDNGQGITDTQYF

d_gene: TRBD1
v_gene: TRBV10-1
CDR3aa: CASSELGQTYEQYF

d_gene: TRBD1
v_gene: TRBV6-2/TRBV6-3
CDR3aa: CASSYKGAGTEAFF